This T cell receptor beta chain was recorded in a study of shared clonotypes between healthy human individuals. As regards this clone: The target antigen is unknown.

General study points: The small donor group covered limited genetic and exposure diversity. Clonotype sharing among donors was thought likely to change with sequencing depth.

The CDR3 covers 13 residues. Trimming stripped 0 bases from V and 11 bases from J, with 14 bases between. Germline V gives CDR1 SGHTS, CDR2 YDEGEE. Per the authors' pipeline: Sequence data from immunoSEQ were junction-only and lacked quality scores; consequently, filtering differed. Measured with immunoSEQ multiplex PCR; TCRdb has only the in-frame clones, and not every one. D and trimming come from the DNA, and the V and J calls and clone size come from that table. Altogether some 1 million clones are present, approximately 70% being singletons, with the ten largest covering 1.5%. Those who donated, Caucasian adults without exception, all lived in Nashville, Tennessee.

This clonotype originated in a man between 18 and 29 years old in good health. The chain couples TRBV5-8 to TRBJ1-1; no definite D call. The specimen sequenced was memory CD4+ T cells sorted from blood. Specified subset: CD45RA-negative fraction. The CDR3 is CASSLDRRVGAFF. DNA of the CDR3: TGTGCCAGCAGCTTGGATAGGAGGGTGGGCGCTTTCTTT.